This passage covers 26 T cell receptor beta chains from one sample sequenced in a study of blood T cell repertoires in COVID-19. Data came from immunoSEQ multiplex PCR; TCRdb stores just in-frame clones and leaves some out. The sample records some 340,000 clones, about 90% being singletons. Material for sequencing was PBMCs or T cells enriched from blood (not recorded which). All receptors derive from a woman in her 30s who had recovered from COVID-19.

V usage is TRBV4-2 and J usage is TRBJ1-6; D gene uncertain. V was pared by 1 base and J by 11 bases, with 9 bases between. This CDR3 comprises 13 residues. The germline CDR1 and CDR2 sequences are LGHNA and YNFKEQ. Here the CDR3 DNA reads TGTGCCAGCAGCCAAGCTACCTTTCCACCCCTCCACTTT. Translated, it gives CASSQATFPPLHF.

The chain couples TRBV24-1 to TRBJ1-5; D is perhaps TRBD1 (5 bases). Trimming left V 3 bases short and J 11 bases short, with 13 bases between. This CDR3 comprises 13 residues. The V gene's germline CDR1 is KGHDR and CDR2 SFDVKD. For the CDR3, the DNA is TGTGCCACCAGTGATCCCCCGACGGGGGCCCAGCATTTT. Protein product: CATSDPPTGAQHF.

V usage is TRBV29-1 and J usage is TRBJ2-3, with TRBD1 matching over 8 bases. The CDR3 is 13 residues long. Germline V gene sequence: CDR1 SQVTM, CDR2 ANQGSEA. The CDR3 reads CSLTGVNTDTQYF. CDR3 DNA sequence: TGCAGTCTGACAGGGGTAAACACAGATACGCAGTATTTT.

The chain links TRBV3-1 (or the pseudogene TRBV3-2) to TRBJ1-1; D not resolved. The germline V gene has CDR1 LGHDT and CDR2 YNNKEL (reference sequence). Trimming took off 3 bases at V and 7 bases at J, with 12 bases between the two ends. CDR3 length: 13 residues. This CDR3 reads CASSHGSYLEAFF. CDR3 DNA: TGTGCCAGCAGCCATGGGAGTTACCTTGAAGCTTTCTTT.

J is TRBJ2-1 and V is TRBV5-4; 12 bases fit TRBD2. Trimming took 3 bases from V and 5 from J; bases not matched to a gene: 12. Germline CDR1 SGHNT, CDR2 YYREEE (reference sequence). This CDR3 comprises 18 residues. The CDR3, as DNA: TGTGCCAGCAGCTCCGGGACTAGCGGGTCCCGCTCGGACAATGAGCAGTTCTTC. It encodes CASSSGTSGSRSDNEQFF.

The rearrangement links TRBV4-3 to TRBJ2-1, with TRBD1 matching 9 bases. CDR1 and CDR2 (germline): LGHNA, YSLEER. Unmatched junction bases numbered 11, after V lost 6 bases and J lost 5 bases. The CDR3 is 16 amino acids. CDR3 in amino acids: CASSIGTGWEDNEQFF. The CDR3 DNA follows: TGCGCCAGCAGTATCGGGACAGGGTGGGAAGACAATGAGCAGTTCTTC.

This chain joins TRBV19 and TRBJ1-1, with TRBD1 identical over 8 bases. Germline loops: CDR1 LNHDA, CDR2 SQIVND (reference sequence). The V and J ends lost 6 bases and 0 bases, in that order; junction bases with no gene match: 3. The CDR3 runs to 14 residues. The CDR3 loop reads CASRRQGMNTEAFF. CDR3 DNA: TGTGCCAGTAGGAGACAGGGGATGAACACTGAAGCTTTCTTT.

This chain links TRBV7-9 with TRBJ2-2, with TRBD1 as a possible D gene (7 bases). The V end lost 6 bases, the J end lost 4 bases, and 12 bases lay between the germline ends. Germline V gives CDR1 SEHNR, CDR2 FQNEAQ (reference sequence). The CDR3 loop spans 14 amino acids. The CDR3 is CASRAGQTTGELFF. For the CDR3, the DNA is TGTGCCAGCAGGGCGGGACAGACCACCGGGGAGCTGTTTTTT. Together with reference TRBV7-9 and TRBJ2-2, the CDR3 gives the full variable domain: DTGVSQNPRHKITKRGQNVTFRCDPISEHNRLYWYRQTLGQGPEFLTYFQNEAQLEKSRLLSDRFSAERPKGSFSTLEIQRTEQGDSAMYLCASRAGQTTGELFFGEGSRLTVL.

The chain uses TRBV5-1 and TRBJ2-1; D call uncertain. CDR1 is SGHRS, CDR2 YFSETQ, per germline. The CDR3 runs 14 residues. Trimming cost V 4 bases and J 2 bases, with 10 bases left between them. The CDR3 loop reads CASSPGSAYNEQFF. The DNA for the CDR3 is TGCGCCAGCAGCCCCGGTTCGGCCTACAATGAGCAGTTCTTC.

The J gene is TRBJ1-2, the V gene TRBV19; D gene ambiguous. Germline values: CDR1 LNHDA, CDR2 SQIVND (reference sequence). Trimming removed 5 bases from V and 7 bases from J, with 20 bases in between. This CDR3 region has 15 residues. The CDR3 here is CASSLDQDRRGGYTF. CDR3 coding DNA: TGTGCCAGTAGTCTCGACCAGGACCGACGGGGTGGCTACACCTTC.

CDR3 in amino acids: CASSIVGYQETQYF. The CDR3 nucleotides read TGTGCCAGTAGTATAGTTGGCTACCAAGAGACCCAGTACTTC. The chain employs TRBV19 and TRBJ2-5; D unresolved. The CDR3 consists of 14 residues. Looked up from germline, CDR1 is LNHDA and CDR2 is SQIVND (reference sequence). V lost 1 base, J lost 0 bases, and 6 bases lay in between.

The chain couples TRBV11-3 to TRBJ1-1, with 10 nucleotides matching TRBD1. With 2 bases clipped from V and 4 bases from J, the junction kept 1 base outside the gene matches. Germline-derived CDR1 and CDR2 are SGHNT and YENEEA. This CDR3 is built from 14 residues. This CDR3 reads CASSLRQGATEAFF. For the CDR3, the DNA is TGTGCCAGCAGCTTACGACAGGGGGCCACTGAAGCTTTCTTT.

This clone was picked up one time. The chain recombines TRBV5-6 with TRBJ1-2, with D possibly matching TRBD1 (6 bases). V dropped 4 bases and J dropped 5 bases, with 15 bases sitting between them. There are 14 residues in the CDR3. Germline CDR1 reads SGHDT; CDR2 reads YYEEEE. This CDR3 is CASSRGQYDYGYTF. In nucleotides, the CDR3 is TGTGCCAGCAGCCGTGGACAGTACGATTATGGCTACACCTTC.

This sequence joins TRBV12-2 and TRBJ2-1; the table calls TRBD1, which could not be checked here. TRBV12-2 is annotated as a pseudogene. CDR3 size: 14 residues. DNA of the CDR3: TGTGCAAGTCGCCTCCAGGGGTCCTACAATGAGCAGTTCTTC. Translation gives CASRLQGSYNEQFF.

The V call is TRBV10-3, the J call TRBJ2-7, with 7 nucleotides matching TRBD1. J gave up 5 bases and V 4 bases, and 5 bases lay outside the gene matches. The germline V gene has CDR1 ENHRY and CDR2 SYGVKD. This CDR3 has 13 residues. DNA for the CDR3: TGTGCCATCAGTGGTCGACAGGGCCACGAGCAGTACTTC. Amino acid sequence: CAISGRQGHEQYF.

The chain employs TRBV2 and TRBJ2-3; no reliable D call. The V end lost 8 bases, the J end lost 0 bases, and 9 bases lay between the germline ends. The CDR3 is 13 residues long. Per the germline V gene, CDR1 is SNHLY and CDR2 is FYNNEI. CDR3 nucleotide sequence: TGTGCCAGCGCCCCTATTAGCACAGATACGCAGTATTTT. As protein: CASAPISTDTQYF.

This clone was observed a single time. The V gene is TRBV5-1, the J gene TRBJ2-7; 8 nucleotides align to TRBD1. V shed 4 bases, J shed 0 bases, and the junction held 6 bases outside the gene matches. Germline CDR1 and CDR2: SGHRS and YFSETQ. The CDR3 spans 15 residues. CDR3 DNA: TGCGCCAGCAGCCCCGGGACAGGCGTCTCCTACGAGCAGTACTTC. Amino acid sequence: CASSPGTGVSYEQYF. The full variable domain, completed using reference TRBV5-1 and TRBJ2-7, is KAGVTQTPRYLIKTRGQQVTLSCSPISGHRSVSWYQQTPGQGLQFLFEYFSETQRNKGNFPGRFSGRQFSNSRSEMNVSTLELGDSALYLCASSPGTGVSYEQYFGPGTRLTVT.

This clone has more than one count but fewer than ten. CDR3 loop: CASSRDREGSEAFF. The DNA of the CDR3 is TGTGCCAGCAGCCGAGACAGGGAAGGTTCTGAAGCTTTCTTT. The chain is built from TRBV14 and TRBJ1-1; 7 bases align to TRBD1. Germline-derived CDR1 and CDR2 are SGHDN and FVKESK. Losses at the gene ends were 4 bases for V and 6 bases for J; bases not matched to a gene: 8. There are 14 residues in the CDR3.

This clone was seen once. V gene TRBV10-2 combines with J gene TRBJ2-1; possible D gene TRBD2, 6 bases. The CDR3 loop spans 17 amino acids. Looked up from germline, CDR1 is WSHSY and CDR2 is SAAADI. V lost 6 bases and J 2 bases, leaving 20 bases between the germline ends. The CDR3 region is CASRGGGFGSAYNEQFF. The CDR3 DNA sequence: TGCGCCAGCAGGGGGGGTGGTTTTGGTAGTGCCTACAATGAGCAGTTCTTC.

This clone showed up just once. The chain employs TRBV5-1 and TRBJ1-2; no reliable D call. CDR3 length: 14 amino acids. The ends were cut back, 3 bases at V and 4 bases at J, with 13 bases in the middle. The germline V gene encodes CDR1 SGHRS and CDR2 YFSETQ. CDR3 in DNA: TGCGCCAGCAGCTCCGACGGACTAAGCTATGGCTACACCTTC. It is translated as CASSSDGLSYGYTF.

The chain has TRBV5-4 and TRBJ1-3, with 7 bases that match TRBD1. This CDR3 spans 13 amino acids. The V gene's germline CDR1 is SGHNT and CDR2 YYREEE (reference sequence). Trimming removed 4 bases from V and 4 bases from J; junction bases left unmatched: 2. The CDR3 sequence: CASSPDRGNTIYF. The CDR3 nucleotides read TGTGCCAGCAGCCCGGACAGGGGAAACACCATATATTTT.

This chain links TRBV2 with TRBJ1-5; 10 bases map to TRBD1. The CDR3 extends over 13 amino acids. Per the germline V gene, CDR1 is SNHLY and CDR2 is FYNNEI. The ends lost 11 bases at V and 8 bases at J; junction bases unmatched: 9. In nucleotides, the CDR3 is TGTGCCGGGGGGGACAGGGGCAACGAGCCCCAGCATTTT. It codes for CAGGDRGNEPQHF.

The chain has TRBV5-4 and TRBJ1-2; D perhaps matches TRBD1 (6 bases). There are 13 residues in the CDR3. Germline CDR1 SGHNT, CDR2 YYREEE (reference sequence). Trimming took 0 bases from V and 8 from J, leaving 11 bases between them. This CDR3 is CASSLETGNGYTF. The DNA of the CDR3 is TGTGCCAGCAGCTTGGAAACAGGGAACGGCTACACCTTC.

CDR3 region: CASSLVTGALYNEQFF. In DNA, the CDR3 is TGTGCCAGCAGCTTAGTGACCGGAGCCCTCTACAATGAGCAGTTCTTC. The rearrangement links TRBV13 to TRBJ2-1; D not resolved. Germline assignment: CDR1 PRHDT and CDR2 FYEKMQ (reference sequence). The CDR3 spans 16 residues. V lost 1 base to trimming and J lost 3 bases, with 13 bases between them.

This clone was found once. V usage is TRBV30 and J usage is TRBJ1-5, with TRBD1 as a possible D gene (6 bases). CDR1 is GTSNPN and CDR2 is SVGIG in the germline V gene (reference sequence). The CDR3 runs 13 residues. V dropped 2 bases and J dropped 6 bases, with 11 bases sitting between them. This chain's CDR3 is CAWSQGLSQPQHF. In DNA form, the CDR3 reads TGTGCCTGGAGTCAGGGGTTAAGTCAGCCCCAGCATTTT.

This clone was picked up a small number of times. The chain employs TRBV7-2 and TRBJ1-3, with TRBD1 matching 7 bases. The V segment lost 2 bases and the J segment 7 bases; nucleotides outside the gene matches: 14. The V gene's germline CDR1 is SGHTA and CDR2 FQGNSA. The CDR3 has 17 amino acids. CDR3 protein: CASSLLSRAGGLNTIYF. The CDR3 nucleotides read TGTGCCAGCAGCTTACTTAGTCGTGCAGGGGGATTGAACACCATATATTTT.